The 2 T cell receptor beta chains given below trace back to one sample, sequenced in a study of identical twins. TCRdb recomputed calls from the 5' RACE reads with MiXCR, one row per CDR3 protein. The sample lists under 1 million distinct CDR3 sequences, more than 9% occurring once. These data were likewise used in another study, on yellow fever vaccine responses in identical twins.

The specimen sequenced was PBMCs. All receptors come from a woman between 18 and 30 years old in good health.

The sample holds a few counts of this clonotype. V usage is TRBV7-8 and J usage is TRBJ2-1, with D tentatively TRBD2 (6 bases). Germline V gene lookup returns CDR1 SGHVS and CDR2 FQNEAQ. Trimming took off 5 bases at V and 5 bases at J, with 13 bases between the two ends. The CDR3 totals 14 residues. The CDR3 DNA is TGTGCCAGCAGCGCGGGACTGGGGGACAATGAGCAGTTCTTC. Its translation is CASSAGLGDNEQFF.

This clonotype has only a few counts. The chain employs TRBV7-9 and TRBJ1-5; perhaps TRBD1 as D (6 bases). CDR3 length: 14 amino acids. Trimming stripped 0 bases from V and 6 bases from J, with 9 bases between. Per the germline V gene, CDR1 is SEHNR and CDR2 is FQNEAQ (reference sequence). This CDR3 is CASSLAGGSQPQHF. The CDR3 DNA reads TGTGCCAGCAGCTTAGCGGGGGGCAGTCAGCCCCAGCATTTT.